This passage covers 4 T cell receptor beta chains from one sample sequenced in a study of T cell responses to AZD1222 COVID-19 vaccine. Only in-frame clones appear in the TCRdb table, and some are missing; sequencing was by immunoSEQ multiplex PCR. The table has about 130,000 clones, 85% to 95% seen once. Sequenced here: peripheral blood, sampled on day 0 of AZD1222 vaccination. These receptors came from an adult in good health.

This clone was detected only a few times. J is TRBJ1-2 and V is TRBV27, with 8 bases lining up with TRBD1. The V gene end was trimmed by 5 bases and the J gene end by 7 bases; junction bases not matched to a gene: 3. The CDR3 spans 12 residues. Germline values: CDR1 MNHEY, CDR2 SMNVEV (reference sequence). The CDR3 here is CASSDRGGGYTF. The CDR3 DNA reads TGTGCCAGCAGTGACAGGGGAGGTGGCTACACCTTC.

V usage is TRBV9 and J usage is TRBJ2-1; 7 bases match TRBD1. This CDR3 comprises 16 residues. Germline lookup yields CDR1 SGDLS and CDR2 YYNGEE. The V segment lost 3 bases and the J segment 6 bases; nucleotides outside the gene matches: 12. CDR3 sequence reads: CASSARATRGPNEQFF. CDR3 DNA: TGTGCCAGCAGCGCGCGAGCAACTAGGGGGCCCAATGAGCAGTTCTTC.

The chain employs TRBV5-1 and TRBJ1-1, with 7 bases that match TRBD1. The CDR3 runs to 16 residues. Per germline, CDR1 SGHRS and CDR2 YFSETQ. V lost 6 bases, J lost 4 bases, and 15 bases stayed unmatched. CDR3 bases: TGCGCCAGCAACCCGAACCATCAGGGGGTGAGCACTGAAGCTTTCTTT. It translates to CASNPNHQGVSTEAFF. The full variable domain, its missing parts supplied by reference TRBV5-1 and TRBJ1-1, is KAGVTQTPRYLIKTRGQQVTLSCSPISGHRSVSWYQQTPGQGLQFLFEYFSETQRNKGNFPGRFSGRQFSNSRSEMNVSTLELGDSALYLCASNPNHQGVSTEAFFGQGTRLTVV.

V is TRBV27 and J is TRBJ1-2, with 8 bases identical to TRBD1. The CDR3 runs 15 residues. The V gene's germline CDR1 is MNHEY and CDR2 SMNVEV (reference sequence). J gave up 7 bases and V 2 bases, and 9 bases lay outside the gene matches. This CDR3 is CASSLVGQGVGGYTF. The CDR3, as DNA: TGTGCCAGCAGTTTAGTTGGACAGGGCGTAGGTGGCTACACCTTC.